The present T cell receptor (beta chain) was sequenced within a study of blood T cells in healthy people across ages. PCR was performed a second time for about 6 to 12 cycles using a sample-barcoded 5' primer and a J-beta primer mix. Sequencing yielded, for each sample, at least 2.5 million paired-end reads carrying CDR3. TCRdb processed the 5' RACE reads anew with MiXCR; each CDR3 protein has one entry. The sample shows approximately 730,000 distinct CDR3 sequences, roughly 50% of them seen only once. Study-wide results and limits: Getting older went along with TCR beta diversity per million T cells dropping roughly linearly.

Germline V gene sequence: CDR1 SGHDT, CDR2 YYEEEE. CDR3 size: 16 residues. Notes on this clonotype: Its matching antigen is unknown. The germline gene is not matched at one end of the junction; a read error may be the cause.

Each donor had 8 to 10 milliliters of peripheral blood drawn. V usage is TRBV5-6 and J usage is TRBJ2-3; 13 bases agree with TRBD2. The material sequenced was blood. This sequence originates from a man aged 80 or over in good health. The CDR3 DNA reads TGTGCCCGCAGCTTTGGACTAGCGGGAGATGACAGATACGCGTATTTT. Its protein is CARSFGLAGDDRYAYF. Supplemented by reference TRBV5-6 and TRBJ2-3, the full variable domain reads DAGVTQSPTHLIKTRGQQVTLRCSPKSGHDTVSWYQQALGQGPQFIFQYYEEEERQRGNFPDRFSGHQFPNYSSELNVNALLLGDSALYLCARSFGLAGDDRYAYFGPGTRLTVL.